The present T cell receptor (beta chain) was sequenced within a study of blood T cells in healthy people across ages (dated by TCRdb to the mid-2010s). Concerning the study at large: Template switching captured roughly one uniquely barcoded TCR beta cDNA molecule per two T cells in model experiments. The donors were divided into four age groups: young (average roughly 17 years), middle-aged (approximately 39), aged (roughly 66) and long-lived (82). Using the same blood draw, the study looked at two additional independent replicas of 1 million unique cDNA reads for two donors, one aged 18 to 30 and the other aged 80 or older. Age-related changes in TCR beta repertoire diversity were measured in the study by deep sequencing normalized with unique cDNA molecular identifiers. To avoid experimental bias, donors of different ages were randomly spread across the sequencing lanes. The full study reports these points: Total diversity estimates from one million sequenced T cells were considered lower bounds and underestimates. The CMV infection status of donors was not known, potentially confounding age-related changes in expanded clonotypes. Observed TCR beta diversity correlated strongly with the percentage of naive T cells measured by flow cytometry. Because profiling used bulk unsorted PBMCs, naive and antigen-experienced compartments could not be compared conclusively. Observed TCR beta diversity per million T cells fell roughly linearly with age, and a significant reduction was already apparent by age around 40. Compared with the aged group, the long-lived group had more naive CD4+ T cells, fewer expanded clones and increased TCR diversity, a pattern suggesting age selection.

Compared with germline, V lacks 5 bases and J lacks 0 bases; bases without a gene match: 1. Counted from cysteine to phenylalanine, this CDR3 has 15 amino acids. CDR3 DNA only is kept here, 45 bases in frame from base 1. The CDR1 and CDR2 encoded by the germline V gene are SGHTA and FQGTGA. This clonotype has just a few counts. Its cognate antigen has yet to be identified. No quality values exist for individual bases; no much larger clone is one base distant. The donors were roughly 39 Caucasian individuals from Russia, aged 6 to 90 years, who were systemically healthy. Each donor gave 9 to 10 milliliters of peripheral blood, collected into EDTA-treated Vacutainer tubes. Ficoll-Paque density-gradient centrifugation was used to isolate PBMCs, with at least 7 million obtained per sample. Trizol reagent was used to extract total RNA from the PBMCs, yielding at least 5 micrograms per sample. For every donor, flow cytometry on a PBMC aliquot measured the percentage of naive CD45RAhigh/CD27high T cells.

Receptor libraries were prepared by 5' RACE. The reads were generated on an Illumina HiSeq 2500. A second PCR of roughly 7 to 11 cycles was performed with a sample-barcoded 5' primer and a J-beta primer mix. A unique molecular identifier was introduced onto each TCR beta cDNA molecule by a template-switch 5' adaptor carrying 12 random nucleotides. Each sample yielded at least 3 million CDR3-containing paired-end reads. First-strand cDNA synthesis was performed from all RNA using the Mint cDNA synthesis kit, with priming by a TRBC-specific oligonucleotide. Following uracil-DNA glycosylase treatment, all cDNA underwent a first 18-cycle PCR with the universal primers M1SS and BC2_uni_R. The paper's processing steps were these. For normalization, 1 million high-quality reads, each with a distinct molecular identifier, were randomly selected from each sample. Reads with shared molecular identifiers were discarded instead of being binned into consensus sequences. MiTCR, set to a Q25 quality threshold and the strictest error-elimination algorithm, was used for CDR3 identification, clonotype clustering and error correction. A nonparametric unseen species model with Euler transformation was used to estimate a lower bound on total TCR beta diversity. TCRdb applied fastp at Q25 and MiXCR to the public reads, then kept only in-frame beta chains. Each entry is one CDR3 protein sequence, shown with its most common DNA and genes. The V and J calls and clone size come from TCRdb's table, not from the authors' own analysis. In all, the sample holds about 1.5 million distinct CDR3 sequences, and approximately 38% of those were seen once. The ten biggest clones cover roughly 7.9% of the sample.

The clonotype was recovered from a woman under 30 in good health. Sequencing was done on a sample of blood. Recombination connected TRBV7-3 to TRBJ2-1, and 10 bases in between align with TRBD2. The DNA reads TGTGCCAGCAGCGCTAGCGGGGGCTCCTACAATGAGCAGTTCTTC. This yields the protein CASSASGGSYNEQFF.